This TCR beta chain is from a study of T cells after posttransplantation cyclophosphamide. Whole-study findings and limits: Skin or GI-infiltrating T cells shared few TRB sequences with blood. Later blood repertoires were often dominated by clones from the donor CD8+ memory compartment.

The CDR3 is made up of 15 amino acids. Germline V lookup: CDR1 SGHNT, CDR2 YYREEE (reference sequence). Trimming took 0 bases from V and 8 from J, leaving 17 bases between them. Cells defined as naive were viable CD3+CD4+ or CD3+CD8+ and CCR7+CD45RA+CD45RO-CD95-CD27+CD28+. This related bone marrow graft donor gave peripheral blood on the day of marrow donation. A remark on this clone: Its matching antigen is unknown.

TCRdb keeps only in-frame clones here, not all; method: immunoSEQ multiplex PCR. Of 31,000 or so clones in the sample, just over 90% were seen once. Material: naive CD4+ T cells sorted from PBMCs. This TCR derives from a woman aged 55-70 years in good health, CMV-negative, and a related stem cell transplant donor. This chain connects TRBV5-4 to TRBJ1-2; D perhaps matches TRBD1 (5 bases). CDR3 in DNA: TGTGCCAGCAGCTTGGGGGGCAGCACCTTCTACGGCTACACCTTC. Encoded protein: CASSLGGSTFYGYTF.